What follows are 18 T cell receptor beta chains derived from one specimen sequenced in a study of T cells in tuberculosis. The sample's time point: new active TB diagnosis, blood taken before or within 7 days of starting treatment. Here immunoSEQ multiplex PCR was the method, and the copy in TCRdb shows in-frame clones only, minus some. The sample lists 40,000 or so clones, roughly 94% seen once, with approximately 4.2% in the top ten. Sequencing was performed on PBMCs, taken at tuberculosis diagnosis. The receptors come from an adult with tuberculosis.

In DNA, the CDR3 is TGTGCCAGCAGCTTAAGGACGGGGGGCCGAGGAGATACGCAGTATTTT. Translation: CASSLRTGGRGDTQYF. The gene calls are TRBV7-2 and TRBJ2-3; a possible D gene is TRBD2 (7 bases). The CDR3 is made up of 16 amino acids. Trimming left V 2 bases short and J 5 bases short, with 17 bases between. Germline V gives CDR1 SGHTA, CDR2 FQGNSA.

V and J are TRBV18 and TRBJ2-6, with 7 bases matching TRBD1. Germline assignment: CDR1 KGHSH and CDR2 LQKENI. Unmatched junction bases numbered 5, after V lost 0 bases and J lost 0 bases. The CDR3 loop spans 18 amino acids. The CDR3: CASSPPGQFISGANVLTF. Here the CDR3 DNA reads TGTGCCAGCTCACCACCGGGACAGTTTATCTCTGGGGCCAACGTCCTGACTTTC.

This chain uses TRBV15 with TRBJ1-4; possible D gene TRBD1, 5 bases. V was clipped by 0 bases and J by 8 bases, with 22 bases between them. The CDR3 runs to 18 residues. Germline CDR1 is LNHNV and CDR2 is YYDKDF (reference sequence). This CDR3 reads CATSRDSPGGKLGEKLFF. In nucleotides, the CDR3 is TGTGCCACCAGCAGAGATTCCCCGGGGGGGAAGTTAGGGGAAAAACTGTTTTTT.

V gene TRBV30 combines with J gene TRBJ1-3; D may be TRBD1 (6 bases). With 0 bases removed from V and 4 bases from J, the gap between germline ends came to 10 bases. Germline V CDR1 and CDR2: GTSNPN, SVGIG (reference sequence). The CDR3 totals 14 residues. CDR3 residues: CAWSVLGGGNTIYF. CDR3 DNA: TGTGCCTGGAGTGTGTTAGGGGGAGGAAACACCATATATTTT.

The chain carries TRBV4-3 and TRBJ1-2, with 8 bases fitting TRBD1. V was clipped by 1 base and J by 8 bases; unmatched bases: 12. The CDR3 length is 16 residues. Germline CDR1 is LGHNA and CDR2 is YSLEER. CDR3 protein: CASSQGNGQGQSGYTF. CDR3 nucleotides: TGCGCCAGCAGCCAAGGGAATGGACAGGGTCAGTCGGGCTACACCTTC.

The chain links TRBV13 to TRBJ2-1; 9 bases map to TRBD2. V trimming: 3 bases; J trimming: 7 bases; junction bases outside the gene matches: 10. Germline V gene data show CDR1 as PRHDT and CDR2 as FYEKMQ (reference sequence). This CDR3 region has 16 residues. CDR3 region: CASSFNERGDWNEQFF. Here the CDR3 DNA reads TGTGCCAGCAGCTTTAACGAGCGGGGGGATTGGAATGAGCAGTTCTTC.

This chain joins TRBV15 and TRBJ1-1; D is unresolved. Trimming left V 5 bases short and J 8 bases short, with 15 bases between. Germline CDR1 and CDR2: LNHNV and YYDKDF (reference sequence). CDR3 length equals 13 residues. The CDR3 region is CATSFERREEAFF. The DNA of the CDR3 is TGTGCCACCAGCTTTGAGCGACGGGAAGAAGCTTTCTTT.

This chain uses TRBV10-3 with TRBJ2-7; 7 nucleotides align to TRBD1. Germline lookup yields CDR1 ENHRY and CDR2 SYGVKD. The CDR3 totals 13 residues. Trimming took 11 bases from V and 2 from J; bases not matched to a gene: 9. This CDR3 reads CASWTGQPYEQYF. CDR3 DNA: TGTGCCTCTTGGACAGGCCAGCCCTACGAGCAGTACTTC.

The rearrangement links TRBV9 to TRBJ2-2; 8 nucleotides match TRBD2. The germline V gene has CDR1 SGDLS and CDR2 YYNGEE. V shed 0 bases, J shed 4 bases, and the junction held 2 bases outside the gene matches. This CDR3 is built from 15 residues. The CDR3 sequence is CASSVAGGGTGELFF. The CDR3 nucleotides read TGTGCCAGCAGCGTAGCGGGGGGGGGCACCGGGGAGCTGTTTTTT.

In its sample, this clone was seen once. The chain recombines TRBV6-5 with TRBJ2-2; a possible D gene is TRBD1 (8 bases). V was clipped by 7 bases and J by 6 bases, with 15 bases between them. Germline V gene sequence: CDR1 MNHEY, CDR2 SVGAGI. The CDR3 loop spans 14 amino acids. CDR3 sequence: CASTYTGGAGELFF. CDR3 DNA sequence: TGTGCCAGCACCTATACAGGGGGGGCCGGGGAGCTGTTTTTT.

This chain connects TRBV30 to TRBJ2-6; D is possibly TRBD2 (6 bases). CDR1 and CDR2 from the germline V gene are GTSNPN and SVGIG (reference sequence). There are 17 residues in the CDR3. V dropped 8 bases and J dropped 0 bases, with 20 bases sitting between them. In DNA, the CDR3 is TGTGCCCGAAACCGGGACGGGAGCTACTCTGGGGCCAACGTCCTGACTTTC. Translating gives CARNRDGSYSGANVLTF.

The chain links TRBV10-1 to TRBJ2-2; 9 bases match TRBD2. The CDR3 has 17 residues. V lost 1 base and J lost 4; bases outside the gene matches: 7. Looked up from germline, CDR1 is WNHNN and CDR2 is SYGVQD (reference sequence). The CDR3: CASSEFRGGAGTGELFF. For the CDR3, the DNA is TGCGCCAGCAGTGAGTTCCGCGGGGGGGCGGGCACCGGGGAGCTGTTTTTT.

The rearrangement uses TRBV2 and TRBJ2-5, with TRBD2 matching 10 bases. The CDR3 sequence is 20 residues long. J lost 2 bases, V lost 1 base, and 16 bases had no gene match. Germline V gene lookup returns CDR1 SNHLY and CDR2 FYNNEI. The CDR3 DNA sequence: TGTGCCAGCAGTGAAGTGGCAGGACTAGCGGCGATAAGATTACAAGAGACCCAGTACTTC. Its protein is CASSEVAGLAAIRLQETQYF.

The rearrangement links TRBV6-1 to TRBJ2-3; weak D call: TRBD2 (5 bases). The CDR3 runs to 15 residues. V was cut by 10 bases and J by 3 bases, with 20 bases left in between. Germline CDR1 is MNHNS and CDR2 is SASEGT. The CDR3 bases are TGTGCCACCCCAAGAGGGAGCTCGGTGACAGATACGCAGTATTTT. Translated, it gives CATPRGSSVTDTQYF.

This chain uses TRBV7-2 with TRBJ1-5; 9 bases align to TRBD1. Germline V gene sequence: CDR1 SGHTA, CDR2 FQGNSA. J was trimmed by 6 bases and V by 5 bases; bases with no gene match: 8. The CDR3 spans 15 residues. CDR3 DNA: TGTGCCAGCAGCCCGAGGGACAGGGCCGGTCAGCCCCAGCATTTT. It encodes CASSPRDRAGQPQHF.

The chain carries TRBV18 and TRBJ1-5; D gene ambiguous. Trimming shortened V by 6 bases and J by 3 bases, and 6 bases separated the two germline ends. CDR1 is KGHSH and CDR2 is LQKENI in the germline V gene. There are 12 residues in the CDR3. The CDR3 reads CASSDFNQPQHF. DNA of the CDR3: TGTGCCAGCTCGGACTTCAATCAGCCCCAGCATTTT.

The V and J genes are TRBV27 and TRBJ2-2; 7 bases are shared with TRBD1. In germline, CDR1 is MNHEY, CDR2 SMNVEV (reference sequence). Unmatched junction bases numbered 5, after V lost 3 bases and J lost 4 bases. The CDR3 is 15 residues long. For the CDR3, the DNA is TGTGCCAGCAGTTTTGGGCAGGGGGTCACCGGGGAGCTGTTTTTT. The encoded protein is CASSFGQGVTGELFF.

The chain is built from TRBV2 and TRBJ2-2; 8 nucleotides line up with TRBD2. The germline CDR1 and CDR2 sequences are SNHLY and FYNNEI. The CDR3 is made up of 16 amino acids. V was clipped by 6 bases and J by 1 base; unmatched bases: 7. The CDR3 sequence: CASRAVAGLNTGELFF. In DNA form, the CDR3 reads TGTGCCAGCAGGGCTGTAGCGGGACTGAACACCGGGGAGCTGTTTTTT.